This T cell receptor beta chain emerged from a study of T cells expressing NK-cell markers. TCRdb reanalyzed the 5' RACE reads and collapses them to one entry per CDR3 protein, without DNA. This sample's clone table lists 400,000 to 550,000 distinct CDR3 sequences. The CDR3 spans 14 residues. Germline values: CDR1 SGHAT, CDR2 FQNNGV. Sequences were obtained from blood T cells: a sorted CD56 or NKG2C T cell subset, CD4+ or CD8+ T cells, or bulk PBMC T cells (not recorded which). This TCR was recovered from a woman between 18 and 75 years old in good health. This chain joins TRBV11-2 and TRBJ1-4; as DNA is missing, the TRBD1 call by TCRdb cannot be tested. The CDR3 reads CASSSGRINEKLFF.